These 31 T cell receptor beta chains were all obtained from the same sample, sequenced in a study of shared clonotypes between healthy human individuals. Sequencing used immunoSEQ multiplex PCR; TCRdb keeps in-frame clones, though not all of them. The sample contains approximately 600,000 clones, 85% to 95% of which appear only once. Terminally differentiated effector memory CD45RA+ cells were excluded by CCR7 positive selection of CD45RO-negative cells. Sequencing was done on a sample of naive CD8+ T cells sorted from blood. The receptors derive from a woman aged 25 to 39 in good health.

Concerning this clone itself: Other DNA sequences in the same sample also yield this CDR3. This chain uses TRBV10-2 with TRBJ2-7; no reliable D call. CDR3 length: 10 residues. Trimming took off 8 bases at V and 2 bases at J, with 4 bases between the two ends. Germline CDR1 and CDR2: WSHSY and SAAADI. CDR3 loop: CASGTYEQYF. The CDR3, as DNA: TGCGCCAGCGGGACCTACGAGCAGTACTTC.

This chain links TRBV27 with TRBJ2-5; D is unclear. Germline assignment: CDR1 MNHEY and CDR2 SMNVEV (reference sequence). The CDR3 spans 14 residues. The germline V and J ends were trimmed by 6 bases and 5 bases, with 16 bases remaining between them. The CDR3 spells CASSRAPDWETQYF. DNA of the CDR3: TGTGCCAGCAGCCGGGCCCCAGATTGGGAGACCCAGTACTTC.

Comment on this clone: Other DNA sequences of this sample code for an identical CDR3. This chain links TRBV6-5 with TRBJ2-7; possibly TRBD2 for D (6 bases). This CDR3 region has 13 residues. V gave up 0 bases and J gave up 4 bases, with 7 bases separating them. Germline CDR1 is MNHEY and CDR2 is SVGAGI. The CDR3 nucleotides read TGTGCCAGCAGTTACTCGGAGGGATACGAGCAGTACTTC. As protein: CASSYSEGYEQYF.

This rearrangement joins TRBV7-9 to TRBJ2-1; 14 positions match TRBD2. V lost 5 bases, J lost 1 base, and 10 bases stayed unmatched. This CDR3 comprises 19 residues. The germline CDR1 and CDR2 sequences are SEHNR and FQNEAQ (reference sequence). The CDR3 DNA reads TGTGCCAGCAGCCCCGGACTAGCGGGAGGTTTAGGGTCCTACAATGAGCAGTTCTTC. It codes for CASSPGLAGGLGSYNEQFF.

This chain uses TRBV29-1 with TRBJ1-2, with 8 bases that match TRBD1. V lost 7 bases, J lost 2 bases, and 9 bases stayed unmatched. This CDR3 comprises 14 residues. Germline CDR1 is SQVTM and CDR2 is ANQGSEA. DNA for the CDR3: TGCAGCGCGAGAGAGGGACAGGCCAACTATGGCTACACCTTC. Translation: CSAREGQANYGYTF.

The chain couples TRBV7-9 to TRBJ2-2, with D perhaps matching TRBD1 or TRBD2 (5 bases each). Trimming shortened V by 3 bases and J by 7 bases, and 18 bases separated the two germline ends. The germline CDR1 and CDR2 sequences are SEHNR and FQNEAQ (reference sequence). The CDR3 runs 16 residues. The chain's CDR3 is CASSFFLGTPDGELFF. Here the CDR3 DNA reads TGTGCCAGCAGCTTCTTCCTCGGGACCCCGGACGGGGAGCTGTTTTTT.

V is TRBV27 and J is TRBJ2-1; D is possibly TRBD2 (5 bases). V lost 3 bases to trimming and J lost 6 bases, with 27 bases between them. From germline, CDR1 is MNHEY and CDR2 SMNVEV (reference sequence). This CDR3 has 19 amino acids. This CDR3 is CASSFRVTSSGIPLNEQFF. Written as DNA, the CDR3 is TGTGCCAGCAGTTTTAGGGTCACAAGTTCCGGGATCCCCCTCAATGAGCAGTTCTTC.

The chain combines TRBV5-5 with TRBJ1-5; a possible D gene is TRBD1 (5 bases). The V end lost 6 bases, the J end lost 6 bases, and 19 bases lay between the germline ends. From germline, CDR1 is SGHKS and CDR2 YYEKEE (reference sequence). This CDR3 contains 15 residues. The CDR3 DNA reads as TGTGCCAGCACCCCCGGAAGGTCAGGGAGTCAGCCCCAGCATTTT. As protein: CASTPGRSGSQPQHF. Full variable domain (outside the CDR3, taken from reference TRBV5-5 and TRBJ1-5): DAGVTQSPTHLIKTRGQQVTLRCSPISGHKSVSWYQQVLGQGPQFIFQYYEKEERGRGNFPDRFSARQFPNYSSELNVNALLLGDSALYLCASTPGRSGSQPQHFGDGTRLSIL.

J is TRBJ2-3 and V is TRBV9, with a weak D call TRBD2 (6 bases). V was pared by 1 base and J by 4 bases, with 16 bases between. The V gene's germline CDR1 is SGDLS and CDR2 YYNGEE. The length of the CDR3 is 16 residues. CDR3 sequence: CASSVFSGSEADTQYF. In DNA form, the CDR3 reads TGTGCCAGCAGCGTATTCTCCGGGAGTGAGGCAGATACGCAGTATTTT.

The chain carries TRBV19 and TRBJ2-5; TRBD2 matches 12 bases. Trimming at V came to 8 bases and at J to 8 bases, leaving 0 bases not matched to a gene. CDR1 and CDR2 from the germline V gene are LNHDA and SQIVND (reference sequence). The CDR3 covers 11 residues. Here the CDR3 DNA reads TGTGCCAGTGGACTAGCGGGAACCCAGTACTTC. This gives the protein CASGLAGTQYF.

A note on this clone: The same CDR3 also results from other DNA sequences found in this sample. V usage is TRBV5-4 and J usage is TRBJ2-7; 9 nucleotides line up with TRBD2. The CDR3 has 15 amino acids. Germline CDR1 SGHNT, CDR2 YYREEE (reference sequence). V trimming: 0 bases; J trimming: 4 bases; junction bases outside the gene matches: 5. In DNA form, the CDR3 reads TGTGCCAGCAGCTTGGGTGGTCTAGCGGGATACGAGCAGTACTTC. This gives the protein CASSLGGLAGYEQYF.

This rearrangement joins TRBV6-1 to TRBJ2-2; TRBD1 matches at 7 bases. The CDR3 extends over 17 amino acids. Germline loops: CDR1 MNHNS, CDR2 SASEGT. V shed 3 bases and J 5 bases; nucleotides not matched to a gene: 12. CDR3 residues: CASSEGLGQATTGELFF. The CDR3 DNA reads as TGTGCCAGCAGTGAGGGCCTAGGACAGGCGACAACCGGGGAGCTGTTTTTT.

The rearrangement joins TRBV7-9 to TRBJ2-6; tentatively, D is TRBD1 or TRBD2 (6 bases each). Germline V gene lookup returns CDR1 SEHNR and CDR2 FQNEAQ (reference sequence). Trimming took off 8 bases at V and 1 base at J, with 18 bases between the two ends. The CDR3 extends over 17 amino acids. Here the CDR3 DNA reads TGTGCCAGCCCGAGGGTCGGGGGCGCTTCTGGGGCCAACGTCCTGACTTTC. This gives the protein CASPRVGGASGANVLTF.

The chain recombines TRBV2 with TRBJ1-5; 9 bases are shared with TRBD1. This CDR3 has 15 residues. Germline V gene sequence: CDR1 SNHLY, CDR2 FYNNEI. Trimming cost V 6 bases and J 4 bases; bases outside gene matches: 7. CDR3 amino acids: CASRGGTGYNQPQHF. CDR3 in DNA: TGTGCCAGCAGGGGTGGGACAGGGTATAATCAGCCCCAGCATTTT.

This sequence joins TRBV2 and TRBJ1-2; D gene uncertain. The length of the CDR3 is 14 residues. Between the trimmed V and J ends, which lost 6 bases and 6 bases, there was a span of 17 bases. Germline CDR1 SNHLY, CDR2 FYNNEI. The CDR3 loop reads CASRGDEEFHGYTF. CDR3 DNA sequence: TGTGCCAGCAGGGGAGATGAGGAGTTTCATGGCTACACCTTC. The whole variable domain, remainder taken from reference TRBV2 and TRBJ1-2, is EPEVTQTPSHQVTQMGQEVILRCVPISNHLYFYWYRQILGQKVEFLVSFYNNEISEKSEIFDDQFSVERPDGSNFTLKIRSTKLEDSAMYFCASRGDEEFHGYTFGSGTRLTVV.

In DNA, the CDR3 is TGTGCCAGCAGCCAACAACCCCCTCTGGGGGGGAATGAGCAGTTCTTC. This encodes CASSQQPPLGGNEQFF. The chain uses TRBV14 and TRBJ2-1; 7 positions agree with TRBD2. V lost 2 bases to trimming and J lost 7 bases; unmatched junction nucleotides: 11. The length of the CDR3 is 16 residues. Germline V CDR1 and CDR2: SGHDN, FVKESK. Combining the CDR3 with reference TRBV14 and TRBJ2-1 gives the whole variable domain EAGVTQFPSHSVIEKGQTVTLRCDPISGHDNLYWYRRVMGKEIKFLLHFVKESKQDESGMPNNRFLAERTGGTYSTLKVQPAELEDSGVYFCASSQQPPLGGNEQFFGPGTRLTVL.

The CDR3 sequence: CASSLWGGLGTEAFF. CDR3 DNA: TGTGCCAGCAGTTTATGGGGGGGCTTAGGGACTGAAGCTTTCTTT. The V gene is TRBV27, the J gene TRBJ1-1; D is perhaps TRBD1 (6 bases). The V and J ends lost 1 base and 5 bases respectively, with 14 bases between them. This CDR3 has 15 residues. CDR1 and CDR2 (germline): MNHEY, SMNVEV (reference sequence).

This clone was observed a single time. The chain couples TRBV27 to TRBJ2-1; no clear D. Trimming removed 4 bases from V and 3 bases from J, with 10 bases in between. Per germline, CDR1 MNHEY and CDR2 SMNVEV (reference sequence). The CDR3 extends over 14 amino acids. The chain's CDR3 is CASSYLFGYNEQFF. DNA for the CDR3: TGTGCCAGCAGTTACCTGTTCGGCTACAATGAGCAGTTCTTC.

The chain has TRBV27 and TRBJ2-3; D not resolved. V was cut by 8 bases and J by 3 bases, with 9 bases left in between. The CDR3 is made up of 12 amino acids. Germline CDR1 is MNHEY and CDR2 is SMNVEV (reference sequence). CDR3 in DNA: TGTGCCAGCGGCGTAGCTACAGATACGCAGTATTTT. This gives the protein CASGVATDTQYF.

V usage is TRBV4-1 and J usage is TRBJ2-5; either TRBD1 or TRBD2 may supply D (5 bases each). The J call may be in error: the DNA end matches TRBJ2-7 better. Germline CDR1 and CDR2: MGHRA and YSYEKL. The CDR3 covers 13 residues. In nucleotides, the CDR3 is TGCGCCAGCAGCCAAGGAATGGGGGACGAGCAGTACTTC. It is translated as CASSQGMGDEQYF.

The rearrangement uses TRBV28 and TRBJ1-5; a weak D match, TRBD1 (6 bases). V lost 5 bases and J 2 bases, leaving 10 bases between the germline ends. In germline, CDR1 is MDHEN, CDR2 SYDVKM. The CDR3 runs 14 residues. The CDR3 nucleotides are TGTGCCAGCAGTGCCCGACAGGGCAATCAGCCCCAGCATTTT. Amino acid sequence: CASSARQGNQPQHF.

This chain links TRBV7-6 with TRBJ2-6; D call uncertain. Trimming cost V 1 base and J 1 base, with 8 bases left between them. From germline, CDR1 is SGHVS and CDR2 FNYEAQ. The CDR3 has 16 amino acids. CDR3 amino acids: CASSLGPGSGANVLTF. The DNA of the CDR3 is TGTGCCAGCAGCTTAGGACCCGGGTCTGGGGCCAACGTCCTGACTTTC.

The chain employs TRBV11-1 and TRBJ2-1; no clear D. Trimming removed 5 bases from V and 6 bases from J, with 8 bases in between. The CDR3 is 12 residues long. Germline V lookup: CDR1 SGHAT, CDR2 FQDESV (reference sequence). The CDR3 region is CASSPISNEQFF. The CDR3 coding sequence is TGTGCCAGCAGCCCGATTTCCAATGAGCAGTTCTTC.

The V gene is TRBV7-8, the J gene TRBJ2-7, with D perhaps matching TRBD2 (6 bases). The CDR3 contains 15 residues. V lost 1 base and J 2 bases, leaving 12 bases between the germline ends. The germline V gene encodes CDR1 SGHVS and CDR2 FQNEAQ. The CDR3 sequence: CASSLGSGTPYEQYF. The CDR3 nucleotides are TGTGCCAGCAGCTTAGGATCCGGGACTCCCTACGAGCAGTACTTC.

This chain uses TRBV5-1 with TRBJ2-6, with D perhaps TRBD2 (6 bases). This CDR3 is built from 19 residues. Germline CDR1 and CDR2: SGHRS and YFSETQ. Trimming took 0 bases from V and 0 from J, leaving 16 bases between them. The CDR3 spells CASSLDVEQDYSGANVLTF. The CDR3 bases are TGCGCCAGCAGCTTGGATGTAGAACAGGACTACTCTGGGGCCAACGTCCTGACTTTC.

V and J are TRBV30 and TRBJ2-6; maybe TRBD2 (5 bases). The V and J ends lost 7 bases and 4 bases respectively, with 14 bases between them. This CDR3 has 14 residues. CDR1 and CDR2 from the germline V gene are GTSNPN and SVGIG (reference sequence). The CDR3 loop is CAYQESGGANVLTF. The CDR3 region has the DNA TGTGCCTACCAGGAGTCGGGAGGGGCCAACGTCCTGACTTTC.

This clone was detected only once. J is TRBJ2-7 and V is TRBV5-8, with D unresolved. CDR3 length equals 15 residues. Trimming shortened V by 5 bases and J by 7 bases, and 22 bases separated the two germline ends. Germline V gene data show CDR1 as SGHTS and CDR2 as YDEGEE. This CDR3 is CASRDKSAPFYEQYF. In nucleotides, the CDR3 is TGTGCCAGCAGAGATAAGTCTGCCCCTTTTTATGAGCAGTACTTC.

This clone is a singleton in its sample. The chain links TRBV29-1 to TRBJ2-1; 8 bases agree with TRBD1. Germline values: CDR1 SQVTM, CDR2 ANQGSEA. This CDR3 contains 19 residues. Germline trimming cut 3 bases from V and 2 bases from J; bases unmatched to any gene: 18. DNA of the CDR3: TGCAGCGTTGAGACTATGGGACAGGTGAAATCCGTGGCCTACAATGAGCAGTTCTTC. Translation gives CSVETMGQVKSVAYNEQFF.

This clone was picked up one time. This chain joins TRBV9 and TRBJ2-5, with 8 bases lining up with TRBD2. Gene TRBJ2-7 matches the end of the DNA better, so the J call may be wrong. The CDR3 extends over 12 amino acids. Germline V gives CDR1 SGDLS, CDR2 YYNGEE. CDR3 DNA sequence: TGTGCCAGCAGCTTTAGCGGGAACGAGCAGTACTTC. Its translation: CASSFSGNEQYF.

The CDR3 here is CASSLFAGMLLDTQYF. DNA for the CDR3: TGTGCCAGCAGTTTATTCGCCGGAATGCTACTGGATACGCAGTATTTT. The genes are TRBV27 and TRBJ2-3; no clear D gene. V was pared by 1 base and J by 6 bases, with 17 bases between. The CDR3 sequence is 16 residues long. CDR1 is MNHEY and CDR2 is SMNVEV in the germline V gene (reference sequence).

The V call is TRBV15, the J call TRBJ2-2; D assignment may be TRBD1 or TRBD2 (7 bases each). The CDR3 has 17 amino acids. CDR1 is LNHNV and CDR2 is YYDKDF in the germline V gene (reference sequence). V was cut by 0 bases and J by 4 bases, with 15 bases left in between. The DNA for the CDR3 is TGTGCCACCAGCAGAGATCTCGGGGAGGGGGCCACCGGGGAGCTGTTTTTT. Translated, it gives CATSRDLGEGATGELFF. The entire variable domain, with the rest obtained from reference TRBV15 and TRBJ2-2, is as follows: DAMVIQNPRYQVTQFGKPVTLSCSQTLNHNVMYWYQQKSSQAPKLLFHYYDKDFNNEADTPDNFQSRRPNTSFCFLDIRSPGLGDTAMYLCATSRDLGEGATGELFFGEGSRLTVL.